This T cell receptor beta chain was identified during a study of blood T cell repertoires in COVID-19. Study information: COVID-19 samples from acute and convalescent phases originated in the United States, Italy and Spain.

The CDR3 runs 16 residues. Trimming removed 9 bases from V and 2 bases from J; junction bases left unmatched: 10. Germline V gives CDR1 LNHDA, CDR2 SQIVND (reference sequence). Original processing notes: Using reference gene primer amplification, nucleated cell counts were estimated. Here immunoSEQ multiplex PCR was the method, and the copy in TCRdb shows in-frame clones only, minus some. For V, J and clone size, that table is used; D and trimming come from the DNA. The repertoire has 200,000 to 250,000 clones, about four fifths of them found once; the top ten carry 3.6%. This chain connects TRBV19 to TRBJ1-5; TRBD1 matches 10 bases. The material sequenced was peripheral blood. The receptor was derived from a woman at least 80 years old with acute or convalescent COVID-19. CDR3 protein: CASGTGEKHGNQPQHF. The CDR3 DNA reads TGTGCCAGCGGGACAGGGGAAAAACATGGCAATCAGCCCCAGCATTTT.